The present T cell receptor (beta chain) was sequenced within a study of cytomegalovirus exposure and HLA in healthy donors. Study context: Early released data had 80 million or so unique TCRs, all coming from HLA-typed donors. Study-wide results and caveats: There were some V segments, including TRBV6-2 and TRBV6-3, excluded as indistinguishable. It was confirmed in vitro that a few of the CMV-associated chains were specific for CMV antigens. A later analysis, which compared TCR beta chains of equal frequency, found the HLA-associated ones more clonally expanded.

Comment on this clone: Antigen: not known.

Germline CDR1 SGHVS, CDR2 FNYEAQ. This CDR3 has 15 residues. The germline V and J ends were trimmed by 0 bases and 2 bases, with 8 bases remaining between them. PCR involved 60 Vbeta and 13 Jbeta primers. Data came from immunoSEQ multiplex PCR; TCRdb stores just in-frame clones and leaves some out. The repertoire consists of under 150,000 clones, with less than 80% occurring once and the leading ten covering roughly 10%. The rearrangement links TRBV7-6 to TRBJ1-3, with D tentatively TRBD1 (6 bases). The clonotype originates from a woman aged 45-60 years in good health and CMV-seropositive. The specimen was PBMCs. This CDR3 reads CASSLAQGPGNTIYF. The CDR3 DNA reads as TGTGCCAGCAGCTTAGCACAGGGACCTGGAAACACCATATATTTT.